Sequencing of this T cell receptor beta chain was carried out in a study of a mutant IDH1 vaccine in newly diagnosed glioma. On the study more broadly: V12 fell at week 35 and V13, the study end, at week 47.

The data were produced by immunoSEQ multiplex PCR, yet TCRdb's version contains in-frame clones alone and is incomplete. The data hold more than 25,000 clones, with 79% observed a single time. Specified time point: week 35, safety follow-up. Vaccinated patients received 300 ug of mutant IDH1 20-mer peptide per dose, with topical imiquimod. Details on this clone: Its antigen is unknown.

The clonotype comes from a woman younger than 45 with glioma. Some clones in this sample may be carry-over from other donors' samples. The sample here was PBMCs, taken from a glioma patient whose treatment included an IDH1 peptide vaccine.

CDR3 in DNA: TGTGCCAGCCGAGGAGACACTGAAGCTTTCTTT. Translating gives CASRGDTEAFF. V usage is TRBV2 and J usage is TRBJ1-1; no firm D call. Trimming took off 8 bases at V and 3 bases at J, with 7 bases between the two ends. The CDR3 is 11 amino acids. CDR1 and CDR2 (germline): SNHLY, FYNNEI.